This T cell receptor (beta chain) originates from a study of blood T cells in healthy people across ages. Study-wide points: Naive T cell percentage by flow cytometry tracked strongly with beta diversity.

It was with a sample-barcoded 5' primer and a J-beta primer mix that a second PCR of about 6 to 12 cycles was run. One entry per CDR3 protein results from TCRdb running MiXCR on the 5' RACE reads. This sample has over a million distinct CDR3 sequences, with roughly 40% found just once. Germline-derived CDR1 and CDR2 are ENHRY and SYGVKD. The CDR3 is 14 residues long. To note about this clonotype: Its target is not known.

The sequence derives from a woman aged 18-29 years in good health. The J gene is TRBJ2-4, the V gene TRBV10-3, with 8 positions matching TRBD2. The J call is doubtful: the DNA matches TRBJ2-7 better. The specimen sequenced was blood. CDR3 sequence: CAIKTSGADYEQYF. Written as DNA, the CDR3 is TGTGCCATCAAAACTAGCGGAGCCGACTACGAGCAGTACTTC.